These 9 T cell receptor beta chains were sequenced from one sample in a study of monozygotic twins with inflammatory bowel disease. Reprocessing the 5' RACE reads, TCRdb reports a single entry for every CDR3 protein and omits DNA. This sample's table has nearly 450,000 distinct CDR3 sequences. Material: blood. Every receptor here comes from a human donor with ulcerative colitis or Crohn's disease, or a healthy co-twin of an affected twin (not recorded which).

The CDR3 loop reads CASRPGTLNTIYF. The J gene is TRBJ1-3, the V gene TRBV6-5. Germline V lookup: CDR1 MNHEY, CDR2 SVGAGI. CDR3 length: 13 amino acids.

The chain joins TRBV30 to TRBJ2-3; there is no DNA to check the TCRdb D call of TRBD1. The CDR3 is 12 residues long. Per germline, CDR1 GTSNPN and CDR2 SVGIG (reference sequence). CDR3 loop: CAWSRETDTQYF.

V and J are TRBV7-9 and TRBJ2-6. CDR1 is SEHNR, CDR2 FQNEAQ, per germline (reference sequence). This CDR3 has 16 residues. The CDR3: CASSYHSNTGANVLTF.

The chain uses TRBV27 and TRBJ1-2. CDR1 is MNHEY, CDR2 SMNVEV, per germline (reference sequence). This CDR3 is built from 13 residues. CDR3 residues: CASSRRTGYGYTF.

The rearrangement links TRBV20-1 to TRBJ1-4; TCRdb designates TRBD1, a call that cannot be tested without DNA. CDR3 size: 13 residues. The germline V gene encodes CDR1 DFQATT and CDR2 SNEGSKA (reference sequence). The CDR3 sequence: CSAVQGGEEKLFF.

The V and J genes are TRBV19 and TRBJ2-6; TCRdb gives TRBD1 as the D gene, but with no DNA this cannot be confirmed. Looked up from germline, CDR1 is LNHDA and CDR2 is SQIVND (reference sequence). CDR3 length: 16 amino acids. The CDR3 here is CASSIKRGSGANVLTF. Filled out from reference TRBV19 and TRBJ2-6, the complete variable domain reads DGGITQSPKYLFRKEGQNVTLSCEQNLNHDAMYWYRQDPGQGLRLIYYSQIVNDFQKGDIAEGYSVSREKKESFPLTVTSAQKNPTAFYLCASSIKRGSGANVLTFGAGSRLTVL.

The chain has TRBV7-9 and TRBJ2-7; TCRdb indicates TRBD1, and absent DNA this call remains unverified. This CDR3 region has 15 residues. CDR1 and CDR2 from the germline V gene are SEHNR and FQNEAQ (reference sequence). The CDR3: CASSSPGRTSYEQYF.

CDR3 sequence reads: CSVEVAGTAGEAFF. The V gene is TRBV29-1, the J gene TRBJ1-1. The length of the CDR3 is 14 residues. Germline V gene lookup returns CDR1 SQVTM and CDR2 ANQGSEA.

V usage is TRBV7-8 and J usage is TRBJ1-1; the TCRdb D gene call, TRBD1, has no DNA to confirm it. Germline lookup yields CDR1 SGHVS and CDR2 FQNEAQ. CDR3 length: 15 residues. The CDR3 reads CASSYLGGAYTEAFF.